The clone carrying this T cell receptor (beta chain) was observed a single time. The data derive from a study of cytomegalovirus exposure and HLA in healthy donors. Vbeta (60) and Jbeta (13) primers were used in the PCR. Assay: immunoSEQ multiplex PCR; the TCRdb copy retains only in-frame clones and omits some. Of roughly 160,000 clones listed, around four fifths are singletons. The sample was PBMCs. This receptor was taken from a woman between 45 and 60 years old in good health and CMV-seropositive.

The DNA of the CDR3 is TGTGCCAGCAGTTCAAGAAGCGGGGGCATCTACGAGCAGTACTTC. Translated: CASSSRSGGIYEQYF. V usage is TRBV28 and J usage is TRBJ2-7, with 8 bases that match TRBD2. The CDR3 length is 15 residues. Germline V lookup: CDR1 MDHEN, CDR2 SYDVKM. The ends lost 4 bases at V and 3 bases at J; junction bases unmatched: 8.